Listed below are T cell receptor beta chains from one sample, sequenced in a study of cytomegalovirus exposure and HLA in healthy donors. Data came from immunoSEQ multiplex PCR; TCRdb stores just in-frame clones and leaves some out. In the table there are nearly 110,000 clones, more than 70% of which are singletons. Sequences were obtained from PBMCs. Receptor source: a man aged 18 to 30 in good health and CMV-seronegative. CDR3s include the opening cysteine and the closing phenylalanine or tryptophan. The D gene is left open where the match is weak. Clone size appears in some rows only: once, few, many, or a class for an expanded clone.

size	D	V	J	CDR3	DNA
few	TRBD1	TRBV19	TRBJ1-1	CASGQGFRTEAFF	TGTGCCAGTGGACAGGGCTTTAGGACTGAAGCTTTCTTT
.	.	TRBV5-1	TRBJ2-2	CASNPGVGELFF	TGCGCCAGCAATCCAGGCGTCGGGGAGCTGTTTTTT
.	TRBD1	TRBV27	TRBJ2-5	CASSVRDSNQETQYF	TGTGCCAGCAGTGTCCGGGACAGCAACCAAGAGACCCAGTACTTC
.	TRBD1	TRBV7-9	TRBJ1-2	CASSFGQGADGYTF	TGTGCCAGCAGCTTCGGACAGGGGGCGGACGGCTACACCTTC
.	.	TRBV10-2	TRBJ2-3	CASSDGGVTDTQYF	TGCGCCAGCAGTGATGGCGGAGTCACAGATACGCAGTATTTT
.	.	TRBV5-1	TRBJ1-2	CASSQRDGYGYTF	TGCGCCAGCAGCCAGCGGGACGGCTATGGCTACACCTTC
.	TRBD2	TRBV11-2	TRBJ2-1	CASSLGLAGAYNEQFF	TGTGCCAGCAGCTTAGGGCTAGCGGGGGCCTACAATGAGCAGTTCTTC
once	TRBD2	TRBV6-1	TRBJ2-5	CASSELGLAGDYQETQYF	TGTGCCAGCAGTGAACTTGGGCTAGCGGGGGATTACCAAGAGACCCAGTACTTC
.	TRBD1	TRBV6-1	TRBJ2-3	CASSADRVADTQYF	TGTGCCAGCAGTGCGGACAGGGTTGCGGATACGCAGTATTTT
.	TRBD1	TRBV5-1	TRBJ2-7	CASSDGQGAPVYEQYF	TGCGCCAGCAGCGACGGACAGGGGGCCCCGGTTTACGAGCAGTACTTC
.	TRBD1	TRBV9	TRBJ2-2	CASSDGQVRPTGELFF	TGTGCCAGCAGCGATGGACAGGTCCGACCCACCGGGGAGCTGTTTTTT
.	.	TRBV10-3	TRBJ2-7	CAIRKTVDGGMRDYEQYF	TGTGCCATCAGGAAGACTGTTGATGGGGGGATGAGGGACTACGAGCAGTACTTC
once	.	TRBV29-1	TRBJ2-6	CSVRFGSGANVLTF	TGCAGCGTTCGGTTCGGCTCTGGGGCCAACGTCCTGACTTTC
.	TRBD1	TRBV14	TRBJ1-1	CASSHPIQGLNTEAFF	TGTGCCAGCAGCCACCCGATACAGGGGTTGAACACTGAAGCTTTCTTT
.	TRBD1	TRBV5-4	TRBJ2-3	CASSATGVADTQYF	TGTGCCAGCAGCGCCACAGGGGTAGCAGATACGCAGTATTTT